The rows below give T cell receptor beta chains drawn from one sample of a study of blood T cell repertoires in COVID-19. The method was immunoSEQ multiplex PCR; TCRdb's version includes in-frame clones alone and lacks a portion of them. The table lists approximately 100,000 clones, 85% to 90% of them singletons. The sequenced material came from peripheral blood. Receptors originate from a man over 45 with acute or convalescent COVID-19. CDR3s include the opening cysteine and the closing phenylalanine or tryptophan. Each record gives: clone size, D gene, V gene, J gene, CDR3 DNA, CDR3 protein. The D gene is left open where the match is weak. Size is stated for part of the rows, as once, few or many counts, or as a class when the clone is expanded.

size: NA; D: NA; V: TRBV9; J: TRBJ2-1; DNA: TGTGCCAGCAGCGTAGGTGGGAGTGAGGGTGATGAGCAGTTCTTC; CDR3: CASSVGGSEGDEQFF
size: NA; D: TRBD1; V: TRBV6-5; J: TRBJ2-3; DNA: TGTGCCAGCACCCTGACAGGGTCCCTAAATACGCAGTATTTT; CDR3: CASTLTGSLNTQYF
size: NA; D: TRBD2; V: TRBV3-1/TRBV3-2; J: TRBJ2-5; DNA: TGTGCCAGCAGAGGACTAGTCGAAGAGACCCAGTACTTC; CDR3: CASRGLVEETQYF
size: NA; D: NA; V: TRBV5-1; J: TRBJ1-1; DNA: TGCGCCAGCAGCATACGGCCGGGACTCCAGCTTGCCGCTTTCTTT; CDR3: CASSIRPGLQLAAFF
size: NA; D: TRBD1; V: TRBV18; J: TRBJ2-7; DNA: TGTGCCAGCTCACCCGACAGGGTGACCTACGAGCAGTACTTC; CDR3: CASSPDRVTYEQYF
size: NA; D: TRBD1; V: TRBV6-5; J: TRBJ2-2; DNA: TGTGCCAGCAGGCGACAGGGGGACACCGGGGAGCTGTTTTTT; CDR3: CASRRQGDTGELFF
size: NA; D: TRBD2; V: TRBV13; J: TRBJ2-7; DNA: TGTGCCAGCAGCTTAAGCCCGCGGGAGCCCCAGTACGAGCAGTACTTC; CDR3: CASSLSPREPQYEQYF
size: NA; D: TRBD2; V: TRBV10-3; J: TRBJ2-1; DNA: TGTGCCATCAGTGGCCGTTTAGGGCGGGAGACGGCGAGCTCCTACAATGAGCAGTTCTTC; CDR3: CAISGRLGRETASSYNEQFF
size: NA; D: NA; V: TRBV28; J: TRBJ2-2; DNA: TGTGCCAGCCGGGAGACTAGACCGAACACCGGGGAGCTGTTTTTT; CDR3: CASRETRPNTGELFF
size: few; D: NA; V: TRBV30; J: TRBJ1-3; DNA: TGTGCCTGGAGTGTGGGCAGCACGTTCTCTGGAAACACCATATATTTT; CDR3: CAWSVGSTFSGNTIYF
size: NA; D: TRBD2; V: TRBV9; J: TRBJ2-5; DNA: TGTGCCAGCAGCGTAGCGGGATCCACTAGCGGGGACCAGTACTTC; CDR3: CASSVAGSTSGDQYF
size: NA; D: NA; V: TRBV7-9; J: TRBJ2-1; DNA: TGTGCCAGCAGCGGCGACTTGACGACGGGGCAGTTCTTC; CDR3: CASSGDLTTGQFF
size: NA; D: TRBD1; V: TRBV27; J: TRBJ1-1; DNA: TGTGCCAGCAGTTACCTCGGGACAGGCATGAACACTGAAGCTTTCTTT; CDR3: CASSYLGTGMNTEAFF
size: NA; D: NA; V: TRBV3-1/TRBV3-2; J: TRBJ1-5; DNA: TGTGCCAGCAGCCAGGGGGGGCGCGGCAATCAGCCCCAGCATTTT; CDR3: CASSQGGRGNQPQHF
size: once; D: TRBD1; V: TRBV9; J: TRBJ2-7; DNA: TGTGCCAGCAGCGTAGCGGGACAGGGCGCCCACGAGCAGTACTTC; CDR3: CASSVAGQGAHEQYF
size: NA; D: TRBD1; V: TRBV28; J: TRBJ2-7; DNA: TGTGCCAGCAGTTTAGGGGGACAGGTGTACGAGCAGTACTTC; CDR3: CASSLGGQVYEQYF